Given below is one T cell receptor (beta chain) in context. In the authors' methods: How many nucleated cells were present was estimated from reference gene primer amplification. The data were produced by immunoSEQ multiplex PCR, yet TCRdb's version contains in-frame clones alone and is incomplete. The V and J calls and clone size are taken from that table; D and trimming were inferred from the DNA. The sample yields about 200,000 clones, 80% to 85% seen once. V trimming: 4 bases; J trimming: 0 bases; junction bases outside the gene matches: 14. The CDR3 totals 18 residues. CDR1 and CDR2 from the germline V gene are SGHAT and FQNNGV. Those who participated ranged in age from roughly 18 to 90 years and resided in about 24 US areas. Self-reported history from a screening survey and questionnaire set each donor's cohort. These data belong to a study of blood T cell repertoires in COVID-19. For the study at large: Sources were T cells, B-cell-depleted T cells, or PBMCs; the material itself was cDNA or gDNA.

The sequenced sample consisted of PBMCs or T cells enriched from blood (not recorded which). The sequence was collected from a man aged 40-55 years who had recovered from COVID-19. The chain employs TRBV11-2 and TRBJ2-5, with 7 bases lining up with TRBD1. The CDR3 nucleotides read TGTGCCAGCAGCTCACGCCCACCGGGACAGAAGTACCAAGAGACCCAGTACTTC. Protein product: CASSSRPPGQKYQETQYF.